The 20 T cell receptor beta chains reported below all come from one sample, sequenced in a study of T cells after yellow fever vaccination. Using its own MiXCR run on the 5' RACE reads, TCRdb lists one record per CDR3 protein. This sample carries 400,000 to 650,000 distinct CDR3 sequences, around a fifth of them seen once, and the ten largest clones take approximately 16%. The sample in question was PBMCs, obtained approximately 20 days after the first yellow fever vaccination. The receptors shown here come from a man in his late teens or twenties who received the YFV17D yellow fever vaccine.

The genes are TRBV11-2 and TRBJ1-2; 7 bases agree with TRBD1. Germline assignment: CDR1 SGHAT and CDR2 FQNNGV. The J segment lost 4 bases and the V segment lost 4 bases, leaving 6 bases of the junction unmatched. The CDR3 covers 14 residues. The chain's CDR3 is CASSSAGGFYGYTF. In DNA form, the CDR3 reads TGTGCCAGCAGCTCCGCAGGGGGTTTCTATGGCTACACCTTC. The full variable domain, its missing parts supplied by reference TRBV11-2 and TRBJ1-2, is EAGVAQSPRYKIIEKRQSVAFWCNPISGHATLYWYQQILGQGPKLLIQFQNNGVVDDSQLPKDRFSAERLKGVDSTLKIQPAKLEDSAVYLCASSSAGGFYGYTFGSGTRLTVV.

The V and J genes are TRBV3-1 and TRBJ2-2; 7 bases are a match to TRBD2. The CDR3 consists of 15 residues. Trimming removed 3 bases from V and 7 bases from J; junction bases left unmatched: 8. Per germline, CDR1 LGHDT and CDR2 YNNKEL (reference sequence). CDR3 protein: CASSQGTIIVGELFF. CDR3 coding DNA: TGTGCCAGCAGCCAGGGGACTATTATCGTCGGGGAGCTGTTTTTT.

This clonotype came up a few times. Here the CDR3 reads CASSLALADNEQFF. The CDR3 bases are TGTGCCAGCAGCTTGGCGCTAGCGGATAATGAGCAGTTCTTC. The chain couples TRBV5-6 to TRBJ2-1; 7 nucleotides align to TRBD2. This CDR3 spans 14 amino acids. Germline-derived CDR1 and CDR2 are SGHDT and YYEEEE. Germline trimming cut 0 bases from V and 7 bases from J; bases unmatched to any gene: 4.

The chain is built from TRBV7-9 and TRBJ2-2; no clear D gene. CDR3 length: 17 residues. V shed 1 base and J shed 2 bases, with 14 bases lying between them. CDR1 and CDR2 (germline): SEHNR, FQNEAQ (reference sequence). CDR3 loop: CASSLGWSKGNTGELFF. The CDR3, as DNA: TGTGCCAGCAGCTTAGGGTGGTCGAAAGGAAACACCGGGGAGCTGTTTTTT. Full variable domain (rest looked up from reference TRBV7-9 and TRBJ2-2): DTGVSQNPRHKITKRGQNVTFRCDPISEHNRLYWYRQTLGQGPEFLTYFQNEAQLEKSRLLSDRFSAERPKGSFSTLEIQRTEQGDSAMYLCASSLGWSKGNTGELFFGEGSRLTVL.

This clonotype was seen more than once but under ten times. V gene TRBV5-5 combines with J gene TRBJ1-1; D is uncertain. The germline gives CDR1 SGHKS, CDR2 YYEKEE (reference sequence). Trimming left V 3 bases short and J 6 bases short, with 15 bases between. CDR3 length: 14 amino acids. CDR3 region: CASSSYSREPEAFF. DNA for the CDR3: TGTGCCAGCAGCTCTTATAGCCGCGAACCTGAAGCTTTCTTT.

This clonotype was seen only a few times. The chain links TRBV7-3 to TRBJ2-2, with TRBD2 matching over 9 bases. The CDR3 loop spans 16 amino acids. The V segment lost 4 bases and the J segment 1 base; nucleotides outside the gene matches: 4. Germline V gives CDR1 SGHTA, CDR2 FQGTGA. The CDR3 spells CASSSLSGGNTGELFF. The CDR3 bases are TGTGCCAGCAGCTCCCTTAGCGGGGGGAACACCGGGGAGCTGTTTTTT.

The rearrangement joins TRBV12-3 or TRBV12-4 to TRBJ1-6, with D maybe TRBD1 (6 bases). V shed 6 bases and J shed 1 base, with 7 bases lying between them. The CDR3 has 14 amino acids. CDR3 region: CASSRGSYNSPLHF. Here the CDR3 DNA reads TGTGCCAGCAGCAGGGGTTCCTATAATTCACCCCTCCACTTT.

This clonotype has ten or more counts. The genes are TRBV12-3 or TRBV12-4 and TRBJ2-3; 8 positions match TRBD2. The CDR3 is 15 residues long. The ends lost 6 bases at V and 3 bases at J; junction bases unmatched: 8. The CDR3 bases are TGTGCCAGCAGGCCCCCGGGACTAGAAACAGATACGCAGTATTTT. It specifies CASRPPGLETDTQYF.

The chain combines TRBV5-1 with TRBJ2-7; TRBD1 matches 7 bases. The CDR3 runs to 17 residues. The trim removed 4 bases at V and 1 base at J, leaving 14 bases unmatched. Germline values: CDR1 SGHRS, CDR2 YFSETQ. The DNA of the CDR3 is TGCGCCAGCAGCGTGACAGGGTCCCCGTCGAGGTCCTACGAGCAGTACTTC. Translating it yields CASSVTGSPSRSYEQYF.

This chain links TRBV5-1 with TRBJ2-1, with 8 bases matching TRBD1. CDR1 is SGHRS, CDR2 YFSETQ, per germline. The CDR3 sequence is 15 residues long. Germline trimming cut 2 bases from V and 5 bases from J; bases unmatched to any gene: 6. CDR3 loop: CASSLTWTGNNEQFF. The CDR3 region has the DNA TGCGCCAGCAGCTTAACCTGGACAGGGAACAATGAGCAGTTCTTC.

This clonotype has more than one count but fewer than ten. The CDR3 here is CASSQDTPPPPLTQYF. The DNA of the CDR3 is TGCGCCAGCAGCCAAGATACCCCGCCCCCACCTCTTACGCAGTATTTT. The V and J genes are TRBV4-3 and TRBJ2-3; no reliable D call. This CDR3 region has 16 residues. Trimming cost V 0 bases and J 8 bases, with 18 bases left between them. Germline V gene lookup returns CDR1 LGHNA and CDR2 YSLEER.

CDR3 sequence reads: CASSVATPGGGNTEAFF. In DNA, the CDR3 is TGTGCCAGCAGCGTAGCTACGCCAGGGGGAGGTAACACTGAAGCTTTCTTT. V usage is TRBV9 and J usage is TRBJ1-1, with 7 bases that match TRBD1. V gave up 0 bases and J gave up 2 bases; unmatched junction bases: 10. Germline assignment: CDR1 SGDLS and CDR2 YYNGEE. This CDR3 spans 17 amino acids.

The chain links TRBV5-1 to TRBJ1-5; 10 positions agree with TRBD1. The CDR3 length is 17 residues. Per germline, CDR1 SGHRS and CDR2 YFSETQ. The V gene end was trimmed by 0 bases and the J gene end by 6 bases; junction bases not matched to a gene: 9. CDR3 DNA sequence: TGCGCCAGCAGCTTGGGGAGTCCCGGGACAGGGGTTCAGCCCCAGCATTTT. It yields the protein CASSLGSPGTGVQPQHF.

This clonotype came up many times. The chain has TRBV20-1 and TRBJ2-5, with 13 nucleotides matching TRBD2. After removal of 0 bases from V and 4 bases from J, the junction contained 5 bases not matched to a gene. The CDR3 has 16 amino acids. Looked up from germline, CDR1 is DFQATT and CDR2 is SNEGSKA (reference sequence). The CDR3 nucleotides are TGCAGTGCTAGAGATACTAGCGGGGGGGCCGCAGAGACCCAGTACTTC. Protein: CSARDTSGGAAETQYF.

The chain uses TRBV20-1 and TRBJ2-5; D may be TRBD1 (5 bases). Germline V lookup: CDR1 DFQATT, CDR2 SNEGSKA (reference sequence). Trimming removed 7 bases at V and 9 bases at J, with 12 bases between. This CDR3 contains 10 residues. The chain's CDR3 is CSVGVVAQYF. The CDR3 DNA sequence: TGCAGTGTAGGGGTTGTGGCCCAGTACTTC.

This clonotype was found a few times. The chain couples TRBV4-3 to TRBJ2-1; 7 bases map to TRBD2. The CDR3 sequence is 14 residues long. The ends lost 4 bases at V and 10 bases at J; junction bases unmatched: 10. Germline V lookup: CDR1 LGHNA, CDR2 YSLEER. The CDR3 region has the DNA TGCGCCAGCAGCCTCGAGGGGTTGGGGGGGGAGCAGTTCTTC. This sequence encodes CASSLEGLGGEQFF.

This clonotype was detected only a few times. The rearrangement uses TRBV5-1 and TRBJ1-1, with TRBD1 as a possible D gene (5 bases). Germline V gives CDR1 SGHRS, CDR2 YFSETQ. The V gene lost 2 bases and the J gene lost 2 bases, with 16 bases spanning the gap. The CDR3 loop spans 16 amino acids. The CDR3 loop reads CASSFKGSGANTEAFF. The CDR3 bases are TGCGCCAGCAGCTTCAAAGGCTCTGGGGCAAACACTGAAGCTTTCTTT.

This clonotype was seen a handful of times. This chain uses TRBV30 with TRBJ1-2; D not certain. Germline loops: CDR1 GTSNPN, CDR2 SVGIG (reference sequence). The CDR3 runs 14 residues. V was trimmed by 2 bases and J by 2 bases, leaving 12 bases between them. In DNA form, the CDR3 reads TGTGCCTGGAGTCCTCGGACGGTAAACTATGGCTACACCTTC. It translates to CAWSPRTVNYGYTF.

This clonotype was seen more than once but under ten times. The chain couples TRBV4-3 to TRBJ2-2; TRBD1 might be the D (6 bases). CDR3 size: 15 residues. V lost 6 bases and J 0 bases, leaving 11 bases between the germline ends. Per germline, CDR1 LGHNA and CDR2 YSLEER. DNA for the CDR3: TGCGCCAGCAGGCCGGACAGTTCGAACACCGGGGAGCTGTTTTTT. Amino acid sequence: CASRPDSSNTGELFF.

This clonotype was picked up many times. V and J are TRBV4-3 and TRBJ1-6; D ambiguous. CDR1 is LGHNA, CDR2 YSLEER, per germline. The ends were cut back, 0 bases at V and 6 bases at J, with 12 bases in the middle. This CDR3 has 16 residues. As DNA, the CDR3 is TGCGCCAGCAGCCAAGAAACGGGCAGCCTTAATTCACCCCTCCACTTT. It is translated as CASSQETGSLNSPLHF.